This entry is about one T cell receptor beta chain. Its antigen remains undetermined. Base qualities are missing; no much larger clone stands one base away. The data derive from a study of OX40 agonist ivuxolimab in advanced cancers. For the wider study: Ivuxolimab, which targeted the costimulatory receptor OX40 (CD134), was an agonistic, fully human IgG2 monoclonal antibody. Intravenous ivuxolimab was administered to patients every 2 weeks at six dose levels: 0.01, 0.1, 0.3, 1.5, 3 and 10 mg/kg. Among the 50 to 55 dose-escalation patients, approximately 20 had hepatocellular carcinoma, roughly 15 melanoma, 9 renal cell carcinoma and 9 head and neck cancer. In the dose-escalation cohort, about four fifths of patients were male, and the mean age was roughly 60 years with a range of roughly 20 to 79. Prior anti-PD-1, anti-PD-L1 or anti-CTLA-4 therapy was permitted, and checkpoint inhibitors had been received by less than 45% of dose-escalation patients. Partial responses occurred in three dose-escalation patients: two with cutaneous melanoma and one with hepatocellular carcinoma. The purpose of peripheral TCRbeta sequencing was to test whether ivuxolimab changed TCR sequence diversity and led to clonal T-cell expansion. The monotherapy dose-escalation portion (N ≈ 52 patients) of the phase I ivuxolimab trial is reported in the paper.

Summary of the overall study and its limitations: Which antigens the clonally expanded peripheral T cells were specific for was not determined. At doses from 0.1 to 3.0 mg/kg, clonal expansion was seen in both CD4+ and CD8+ blood T cells between baseline and week 6. In the 0.1-3.0 mg/kg groups, partial responders were among the patients with the lowest normalized peripheral clonal expansion, particularly in CD8+ T cells. Low levels of normalized T-cell clonal expansion were also seen in some nonresponding patients. On average, CD8+ T cells showed more expanded clones than CD4+ T cells after ivuxolimab.

The trial excluded patients who had a history of autoimmune disease or were on systemic immunosuppression. Peripheral blood for TCR sequencing was drawn from every dose cohort at baseline, at cycle 4 day 1 and at cycle 7 day 1. The samples were drawn from a first-in-human, open-label, multicenter phase I dose-escalation trial of ivuxolimab. The trial enrolled adults with locally advanced or metastatic head and neck squamous cell, hepatocellular, melanoma or renal cell carcinoma. Before TCR sequencing, CD4+ T cells and CD8+ T cells were sorted from peripheral blood as separate populations. Genomic DNA was extracted from sorted cells for sequencing of the TCRbeta CDR3 region. The immunoSEQ Assay was used to sequence the TCRbeta CDR3 regions. This immuneACCESS table, as held by TCRdb, lists in-frame sequences with V and J called but not all clones. Of the missing ones, under half trace to an unresolved V gene in checked studies; the others have no known cause. The sample data list roughly 140,000 clones, and under 95% of these were observed just once. The biggest ten clones account for 0.31% of the sample.

Trimming takes 0 bases off V and 3 bases off J; junction bases not matched to a gene: 7. Inclusive of the bounding cysteine and phenylalanine, the CDR3 is 16 residues long. Of all the DNA, just the CDR3 is kept, 48 bases in frame from base 1. From a lookup of the germline V gene, CDR1 and CDR2 are SGDLS and YYNGEE. The sequence was collected from an adult with an advanced solid tumor such as melanoma, head and neck, liver or kidney cancer. Sequenced material: CD4+ or CD8+ T cells sorted from blood, taken in a trial of the OX40 agonist ivuxolimab. The chain couples TRBV9 to TRBJ1-1; TRBD1 fits 8 bases in the junction. The CDR3 region: CASSVAPQGGDTEAFF. The DNA sequence is as follows: TGTGCCAGCAGCGTAGCGCCACAGGGGGGGGACACTGAAGCTTTCTTT.